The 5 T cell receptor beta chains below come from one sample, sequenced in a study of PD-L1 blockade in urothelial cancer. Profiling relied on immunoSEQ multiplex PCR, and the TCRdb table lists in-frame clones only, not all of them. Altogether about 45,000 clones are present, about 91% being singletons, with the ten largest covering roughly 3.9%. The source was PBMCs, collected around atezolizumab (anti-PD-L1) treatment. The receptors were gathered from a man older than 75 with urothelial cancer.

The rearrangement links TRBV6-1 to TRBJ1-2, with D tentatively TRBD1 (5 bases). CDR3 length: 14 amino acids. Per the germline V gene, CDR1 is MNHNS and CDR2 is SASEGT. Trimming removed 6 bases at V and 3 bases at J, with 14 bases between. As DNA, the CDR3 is TGTGCCAGCAGAGGGACGGCGGGGGACTATGGCTACACCTTC. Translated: CASRGTAGDYGYTF.

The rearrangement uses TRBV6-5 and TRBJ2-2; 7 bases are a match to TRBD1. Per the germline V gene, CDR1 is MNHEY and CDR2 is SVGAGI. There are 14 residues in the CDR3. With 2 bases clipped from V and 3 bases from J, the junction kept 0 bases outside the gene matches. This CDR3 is CASSYDRDTGELFF. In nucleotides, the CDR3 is TGTGCCAGCAGTTACGACAGGGACACCGGGGAGCTGTTTTTT.

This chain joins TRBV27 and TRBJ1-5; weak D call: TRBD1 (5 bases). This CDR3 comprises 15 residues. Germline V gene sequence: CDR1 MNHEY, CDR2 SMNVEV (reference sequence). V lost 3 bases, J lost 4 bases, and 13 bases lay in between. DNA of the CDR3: TGTGCCAGCAGTTTTGGGCAGGGAGGGAATCAGCCCCAGCATTTT. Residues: CASSFGQGGNQPQHF.

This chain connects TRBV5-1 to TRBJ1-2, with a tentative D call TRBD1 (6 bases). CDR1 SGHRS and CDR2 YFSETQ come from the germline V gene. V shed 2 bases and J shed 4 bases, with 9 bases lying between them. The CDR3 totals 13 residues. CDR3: CASSLGQSYGYTF. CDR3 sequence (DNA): TGCGCCAGCAGCTTAGGACAGAGCTATGGCTACACCTTC.

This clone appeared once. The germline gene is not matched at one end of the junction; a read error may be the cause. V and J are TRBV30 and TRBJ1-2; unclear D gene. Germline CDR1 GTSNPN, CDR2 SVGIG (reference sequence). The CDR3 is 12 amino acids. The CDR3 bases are TGTGCCCGGAGTGACCAGAACTATGGCTACACCTTC. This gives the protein CARSDQNYGYTF.